Shown below are 9 T cell receptor beta chains from a single sample sequenced in a study of identical twins. TCRdb reprocessed the 5' RACE reads with MiXCR, giving one entry per CDR3 protein. The table lists a few hundred thousand distinct CDR3 sequences, approximately 8.3% of them singletons, with roughly 3.1% in the top ten. The same data also went into a second study, on yellow fever vaccine responses in identical twins.

Input material: CD8+ T cells sorted from blood. These receptors all come from a woman aged 18 to 35 in good health.

This chain uses TRBV4-3 with TRBJ2-7; D is possibly TRBD1 (6 bases). This CDR3 is 16 amino acids long. Germline V gene lookup returns CDR1 LGHNA and CDR2 YSLEER. V lost 0 bases to trimming and J lost 7 bases, with 19 bases between them. For the CDR3, the DNA is TGCGCCAGCAGCCAAGATCTAAGTCAGGGGTCAGGAGAGCAGTACTTC. It encodes CASSQDLSQGSGEQYF.

V usage is TRBV4-2 and J usage is TRBJ2-5; tentatively, D is TRBD2 (5 bases). The CDR3 is 14 amino acids. Looked up from germline, CDR1 is LGHNA and CDR2 is YNFKEQ. V was trimmed by 10 bases and J by 13 bases, leaving 28 bases between them. The CDR3 DNA reads as TGTGCCATCGGCCCCGGGATCCTCTGTGCCTCGGTGTACTTC. It specifies CAIGPGILCASVYF.

This clonotype was found a few times. The junction differs from germline at one of its ends, possibly a read error. CDR3: CASSLYAGRSPLHF. CDR3 nucleotides: TGTGCCAGCAGCTTATACGCGGGGAGATCACCCCTCCACTTT. V is TRBV27 and J is TRBJ1-6; no reliable D call. In germline, CDR1 is MNHEY, CDR2 SMNVEV (reference sequence). CDR3 length: 14 residues.

The rearrangement uses TRBV25-1 and TRBJ2-2; no clear D. Germline CDR1 is MGHDK and CDR2 is SYGVNS. This CDR3 has 15 amino acids. Trimming shortened V by 1 base and J by 6 bases, and 12 bases separated the two germline ends. This CDR3 reads CASSEWNAPPGELFF. The CDR3, as DNA: TGTGCCAGCAGTGAATGGAACGCACCACCCGGGGAGCTGTTTTTT.

This clonotype was seen a single time. The genes are TRBV7-6 and TRBJ2-2; D is perhaps TRBD2 (5 bases). The germline gives CDR1 SGHVS, CDR2 FNYEAQ. The CDR3 covers 14 residues. With 4 bases removed from V and 3 bases from J, the gap between germline ends came to 9 bases. Here the CDR3 DNA reads TGTGCCAGCAGCTATGTCGGGGACACCGGGGAGCTGTTTTTT. Its translation is CASSYVGDTGELFF.

CDR3 amino acids: CASSEIPNTEAFF. CDR3 in DNA: TGTGCCAGCAGTGAAATCCCGAACACTGAAGCTTTCTTT. The chain has TRBV6-4 and TRBJ1-1; D uncertain. Trimming took 3 bases from V and 1 from J, leaving 6 bases between them. Per the germline V gene, CDR1 is MRHNA and CDR2 is SNTAGT. The CDR3 is 13 residues long.

This clonotype has ten or more counts. The chain recombines TRBV20-1 with TRBJ2-5, with TRBD2 matching over 9 bases. CDR1 and CDR2 from the germline V gene are DFQATT and SNEGSKA (reference sequence). This CDR3 is 17 amino acids long. The V gene end was trimmed by 0 bases and the J gene end by 5 bases; junction bases not matched to a gene: 13. The CDR3 is CSARDGEGGGALETQYF. Here the CDR3 DNA reads TGCAGTGCTAGAGATGGCGAGGGCGGGGGGGCCCTTGAGACCCAGTACTTC.

The rearrangement uses TRBV14 and TRBJ1-2; D is undetermined. This CDR3 comprises 13 residues. Looked up from germline, CDR1 is SGHDN and CDR2 is FVKESK. The V end lost 0 bases, the J end lost 4 bases, and 6 bases lay between the germline ends. CDR3 protein: CASSQEPGYGYTF. Written as DNA, the CDR3 is TGTGCCAGCAGCCAAGAACCCGGCTATGGCTACACCTTC. The whole variable domain, filled in from reference TRBV14 and TRBJ1-2, reads EAGVTQFPSHSVIEKGQTVTLRCDPISGHDNLYWYRRVMGKEIKFLLHFVKESKQDESGMPNNRFLAERTGGTYSTLKVQPAELEDSGVYFCASSQEPGYGYTFGSGTRLTVV.

The V call is TRBV20-1, the J call TRBJ1-5, with TRBD1 identical over 8 bases. V was pared by 0 bases and J by 8 bases, with 9 bases of the junction left unmatched. The CDR3 runs to 15 residues. Germline assignment: CDR1 DFQATT and CDR2 SNEGSKA (reference sequence). CDR3 protein: CSARDLAGGSEPQHF. CDR3 bases: TGCAGTGCTAGAGATCTGGCAGGGGGCTCGGAGCCCCAGCATTTT.